The source of this T cell receptor beta chain is a study of CD8 T cells in ankylosing spondylitis (dated by TCRdb to between 2016 and 2019). Some background on the complete study: To find TCR variants linked to disease, the study profiled T cell receptor beta repertoires in ankylosing spondylitis patients and healthy donors. Peripheral blood was sampled, and synovial fluid was additionally collected from ankylosing spondylitis patients. The whole study cohort included roughly 110 healthy donors and 25 or so ankylosing spondylitis patients. Findings and caveats that apply to the study as a whole: A TCR beta motif made up of several highly homologous amino acid variants appeared to be characteristic of blood from ankylosing spondylitis patients. Some motif variants had previously been reported in the synovial fluid and blood of reactive arthritis patients, which suggests shared mechanisms of disease initiation. Significant enrichment of the disease-linked clones was reported in matched synovial fluid samples from ankylosing spondylitis patients. The disease-linked clones showed a CD8+ phenotype and occurred at relatively low frequencies in peripheral blood.

Unmatched junction bases come to 8, with V trimmed by 4 bases and J by 7 bases. The germline V gene supplies CDR1 SGHAT and CDR2 FQNNGV. Measured from the cysteine to the phenylalanine, the CDR3 is 14 residues long. The sequence is cut down to CDR3 DNA, 42 bases in frame from base 1. A few counts support this clonotype. The specificity of this receptor is unknown. The record has no base qualities; no much larger clone is one base away. The reads were generated on an Illumina HiSeq 2500. TCR beta libraries were prepared by quantitative 5'-RACE with molecular barcodes. Concerning the study's data processing: Disease-linked TCR variants were identified with a new computational method built on a probabilistic model of VDJ rearrangement. TCRdb trimmed the raw reads at Q25, called clones with MiXCR and kept productive beta chains. Under each unique CDR3 protein, matching rows form one entry showing the most common genes and DNA. V and J calls and clone size were set by TCRdb, not the authors. The sample includes about 450,000 distinct CDR3 sequences, with roughly a quarter observed a single time. Of the sample, about 1% is held by the ten largest clones.

This receptor chain uses TRBV11-2 and TRBJ1-2, with 8 middle bases fitting TRBD1. Material for sequencing was blood, either unsorted or a sorted T cell fraction (not recorded which). This receptor was identified in a male donor with ankylosing spondylitis. This receptor has the CDR3 CASSSIQGARGYTF. The bases read TGTGCCAGCAGCTCCATCCAGGGGGCGCGTGGCTACACCTTC.